This record looks at one T cell receptor (beta chain) sequence and its context. Its antigen specificity is not known. Base qualities are missing; no much larger clone stands one base away. This specimen belongs to a study of T cells in tumors and immune-related adverse events (dated by TCRdb to about 2021). CDR1 and CDR2 (SGHDT, YYEEEE) derive from the germline V gene. The germline V and J ends show losses of 3 bases and 4 bases respectively, and no gene match explains 1 base of the junction. The CDR3 covers 14 residues, taking in both the cysteine and the phenylalanine. Only CDR3 DNA is held: 42 bases, read in frame from base 1. The immunoSEQ assay was used to amplify and sequence the TCR beta locus, producing bulk TCR Vbeta CDR3 data. The study's own analysis went as follows. CDR3s were excluded if they were non-productive, were shorter than 7 amino acids, or did not start with C or end with F/W. Only specimens with at least 1000 reads were analysed, and clonotypes were defined at the amino acid level. Clonality was computed as 1 minus Pielou's evenness. Library sizes were equalized by abundance-weighted random subsampling with replacement, repeated 100 times to report 95% confidence intervals. The Morisita overlap index was used to quantify repertoire overlap, and the top 40 clones in each specimen were examined for overlap with the irAE. Drawn from immuneACCESS, this table holds only the in-frame rearrangements with V and J called that TCRdb kept. Clones are partly lost; checked studies trace under half to an unresolved V gene and leave the rest unexplained. The V and J calls and the clone size are those of that table, but D and trimming were determined from the DNA. The sample records about 11,000 clones, around 93% of which are singletons. In total, the top ten clones hold more than 1.4% of the sample.

Explained via the paper, the treatment or condition label denotes: nivolumab (PD-1 blockade) given before sampling. The DNeasy Blood and Tissue Kit was used to extract DNA from the formalin-fixed paraffin-embedded specimens. The receptor was isolated from a female donor with metastatic renal cell carcinoma. The sequence joins TRBV5-6 to TRBJ1-5; TRBD1 matches 10 bases in the middle. Sequencing used lymph node tissue, obtained from a patient treated with anti-PD-1 therapy. The nucleotide sequence reads TGTGCCAGCAGCTCGGGACAGGGGAATCAGCCCCAGCATTTT. The encoded protein is CASSSGQGNQPQHF. Where the CDR3 stops, the reference TRBV5-6 and TRBJ1-5 genes take over; the full variable domain is DAGVTQSPTHLIKTRGQQVTLRCSPKSGHDTVSWYQQALGQGPQFIFQYYEEEERQRGNFPDRFSGHQFPNYSSELNVNALLLGDSALYLCASSSGQGNQPQHFGDGTRLSIL.